These 5 T cell receptor beta chains came from one sample sequenced in a study of blood T cell repertoires in COVID-19. Libraries were prepared by immunoSEQ multiplex PCR; TCRdb keeps only in-frame clonotypes and omits some of them. The table records 210,000 or so clones, 88% of them present only once. The sequencing sample was made of peripheral blood. The receptor source for this set is a man aged 18-30 years with active or convalescent COVID-19.

This chain links TRBV29-1 with TRBJ2-7; tentative D call: TRBD2 (5 bases). The ends were cut back, 0 bases at V and 0 bases at J, with 6 bases in the middle. Germline V gives CDR1 SQVTM, CDR2 ANQGSEA. This CDR3 has 13 residues. CDR3 protein: CSVEDRDSYEQYF. In DNA, the CDR3 is TGCAGCGTTGAAGATCGGGACTCCTACGAGCAGTACTTC.

The chain couples TRBV29-1 to TRBJ1-2, with 7 bases matching TRBD1. CDR3 length: 11 residues. Germline-derived CDR1 and CDR2 are SQVTM and ANQGSEA. V trimming: 5 bases; J trimming: 7 bases; junction bases outside the gene matches: 4. The CDR3 loop is CSVKGAGGYTF. The CDR3 region has the DNA TGCAGCGTTAAGGGGGCGGGTGGCTACACCTTC.

This clone has a single count. In DNA, the CDR3 is TGTGCCTGGAGTCTCTACCCCGAGGGCTACACCTTC. Its translation is CAWSLYPEGYTF. This chain uses TRBV30 with TRBJ1-2; D is ambiguous. Deletions cut 2 bases from V and 8 bases from J, with 12 bases between. The CDR3 totals 12 residues. Germline loops: CDR1 GTSNPN, CDR2 SVGIG (reference sequence).

The chain is built from TRBV5-4 and TRBJ1-6; 11 bases line up with TRBD1. Germline CDR1 is SGHNT and CDR2 is YYREEE (reference sequence). The ends lost 4 bases at V and 5 bases at J; junction bases unmatched: 5. This CDR3 is 16 amino acids long. CDR3 amino acids: CASSVRDRGNNSPLHF. CDR3 sequence (DNA): TGTGCCAGCAGCGTCCGGGACAGGGGGAATAATTCACCCCTCCACTTT. Using reference TRBV5-4 and TRBJ1-6 for the parts outside the CDR3, the full variable domain is ETGVTQSPTHLIKTRGQQVTLRCSSQSGHNTVSWYQQALGQGPQFIFQYYREEENGRGNFPPRFSGLQFPNYSSELNVNALELDDSALYLCASSVRDRGNNSPLHFGNGTRLTVT.

This chain uses TRBV28 with TRBJ2-1, with 10 nucleotides matching TRBD2. V lost 2 bases to trimming and J lost 8 bases; unmatched junction nucleotides: 6. Germline-derived CDR1 and CDR2 are MDHEN and SYDVKM. This CDR3 has 15 amino acids. The CDR3, as DNA: TGTGCCAGCAGTTTAGGAAGCGGGAGGGGGTATGAGCAGTTCTTC. Translation: CASSLGSGRGYEQFF.